The sequence of this T cell receptor (beta chain) was determined in a study of shared clonotypes between healthy human individuals. V lost 6 bases and J lost 0, with 24 bases in between. Germline CDR1 and CDR2: MDHEN and SYDVKM. CDR3 length: 18 amino acids. Selected positively for CCR7 and CD45RO-negative, naive CD8 cells excluded terminally differentiated effector memory CD45RA+ cells. TCRdb's copy holds only in-frame clones and misses some; the assay was immunoSEQ multiplex PCR. The table includes roughly 2.1 million clones, about 93% detected once. V is TRBV28 and J is TRBJ2-7; maybe TRBD1 (6 bases). The sequence came from a man younger than 35 in good health. Some clones in this sample may be carry-over from other donors' samples. Sequenced sample: naive CD8+ T cells from PBMCs. The DNA of the CDR3 is TGTGCCAGCAGCTATGAGGACAGTCCTTTATTGGGCTCCTACGAGCAGTACTTC. It translates to CASSYEDSPLLGSYEQYF.